This is a list of T cell receptor beta chains from one sample in a study of CD8+ T cells in alopecia areata. Using immunoSEQ multiplex PCR, the repertoire was profiled, and TCRdb retains in-frame clones only, with some absent. Of 120,000 to 150,000 clones listed, roughly 50% are singletons. Sequenced: CD4+ T cells sorted from blood. The receptor set was obtained from a human donor with alopecia areata. Each CDR3 is given with its conserved first and last residue. The D gene is left open where the match is weak. The size of a clone is reported for some rows only, either as once, few or many, or as a class for expanded clones.

J gene: TRBJ1-2
clone size: -
V gene: TRBV29-1
D gene: -
CDR3 protein: CSVEVTAYGYTF
CDR3 DNA: TGCAGCGTTGAAGTTACAGCGTATGGCTACACCTTC

J gene: TRBJ2-2
clone size: -
V gene: TRBV28
D gene: -
CDR3 protein: CASRRSAGELFF
CDR3 DNA: TGTGCCAGCAGGCGATCCGCCGGGGAGCTGTTTTTT

J gene: TRBJ1-2
clone size: once
V gene: TRBV30
D gene: -
CDR3 protein: CAWSVLESYGYTF
CDR3 DNA: TGTGCCTGGAGTGTACTAGAGTCTTATGGCTACACCTTC

J gene: TRBJ2-3
clone size: -
V gene: TRBV27
D gene: -
CDR3 protein: CASSLSVSTDTQYF
CDR3 DNA: TGTGCCAGCAGTTTATCCGTGAGCACAGATACGCAGTATTTT

J gene: TRBJ2-3
clone size: few
V gene: TRBV4-1
D gene: -
CDR3 protein: CASSRFGADTQYF
CDR3 DNA: TGCGCCAGCAGCCGGTTTGGAGCAGATACGCAGTATTTT

J gene: TRBJ2-7
clone size: -
V gene: TRBV11-2
D gene: -
CDR3 protein: CASSHDSYEQYF
CDR3 DNA: TGTGCCAGCAGCCACGACAGCTACGAGCAGTACTTC

J gene: TRBJ2-4
clone size: few
V gene: TRBV5-6
D gene: -
CDR3 protein: CASSRSVGGKNIQYF
CDR3 DNA: TGTGCCAGCAGCCGTTCAGTGGGTGGCAAAAACATTCAGTACTTC

J gene: TRBJ2-5
clone size: -
V gene: TRBV27
D gene: -
CDR3 protein: CASTHKTRETQYF
CDR3 DNA: TGTGCCAGCACCCATAAGACTCGGGAGACCCAGTACTTC

J gene: TRBJ2-7
clone size: -
V gene: TRBV29-1
D gene: -
CDR3 protein: CSVQGIGDEQYF
CDR3 DNA: TGCAGCGTACAGGGAATTGGTGACGAGCAGTACTTC

J gene: TRBJ1-2
clone size: -
V gene: TRBV28
D gene: -
CDR3 protein: CASSWVGKYGYTF
CDR3 DNA: TGTGCCAGCAGTTGGGTCGGGAAGTATGGCTACACCTTC

J gene: TRBJ1-2
clone size: -
V gene: TRBV30
D gene: -
CDR3 protein: CAWRDSKPFYGYTF
CDR3 DNA: TGTGCCTGGAGGGACAGTAAGCCCTTCTATGGCTACACCTTC

J gene: TRBJ1-2
clone size: -
V gene: TRBV27
D gene: TRBD1
CDR3 protein: CASSLGGTGRVGYTF
CDR3 DNA: TGTGCCAGCAGTTTGGGCGGGACAGGGAGGGTTGGCTACACCTTC

J gene: TRBJ2-1
clone size: -
V gene: TRBV5-4
D gene: -
CDR3 protein: CASSLAVRGPHNEQFF
CDR3 DNA: TGTGCCAGCAGCTTGGCCGTGCGGGGGCCCCACAATGAGCAGTTCTTC

J gene: TRBJ2-7
clone size: few
V gene: TRBV5-1
D gene: -
CDR3 protein: CASSPPSYAYEQYF
CDR3 DNA: TGCGCCAGCAGCCCGCCGTCCTACGCCTACGAGCAGTACTTC

J gene: TRBJ2-7
clone size: -
V gene: TRBV27
D gene: TRBD1
CDR3 protein: CASRPQGAYEQYF
CDR3 DNA: TGTGCCAGCAGGCCCCAGGGGGCCTACGAGCAGTACTTC

J gene: TRBJ2-3
clone size: -
V gene: TRBV30
D gene: TRBD2
CDR3 protein: CAWSVVAGGPNTQYF
CDR3 DNA: TGTGCCTGGAGTGTGGTAGCGGGAGGGCCAAATACGCAGTATTTT

J gene: TRBJ2-6
clone size: -
V gene: TRBV28
D gene: -
CDR3 protein: CASRGQKGYSGANVLTF
CDR3 DNA: TGTGCCAGCAGAGGACAGAAGGGTTACTCTGGGGCCAACGTCCTGACTTTC

J gene: TRBJ2-3
clone size: -
V gene: TRBV6-1
D gene: -
CDR3 protein: CASSVLSDGTSTDTQYF
CDR3 DNA: TGTGCCAGCAGTGTCCTTTCGGACGGGACTAGCACAGATACGCAGTATTTT

J gene: TRBJ1-1
clone size: -
V gene: TRBV6-6
D gene: -
CDR3 protein: CASRQDWNTEAFF
CDR3 DNA: TGTGCCAGCAGACAGGACTGGAACACTGAAGCTTTCTTT

J gene: TRBJ2-5
clone size: -
V gene: TRBV28
D gene: TRBD1
CDR3 protein: CASSLSGTGGRETQYF
CDR3 DNA: TGTGCCAGCAGTTTATCCGGGACAGGGGGCCGGGAGACCCAGTACTTC

J gene: TRBJ1-2
clone size: -
V gene: TRBV4-1
D gene: -
CDR3 protein: CASSQGSQFLGYGYTF
CDR3 DNA: TGCGCCAGCAGCCAAGGCTCCCAATTCTTAGGCTATGGCTACACCTTC

J gene: TRBJ2-1
clone size: -
V gene: TRBV29-1
D gene: -
CDR3 protein: CSPKRLLNNEQFF
CDR3 DNA: TGCAGCCCAAAGAGGCTACTGAACAATGAGCAGTTCTTC

J gene: TRBJ1-1
clone size: -
V gene: TRBV2
D gene: -
CDR3 protein: CASSVRRLFF
CDR3 DNA: TGTGCCAGCAGTGTCAGACGACTTTTCTTT

J gene: TRBJ1-2
clone size: -
V gene: TRBV29-1
D gene: -
CDR3 protein: CSVVEGYTF
CDR3 DNA: TGCAGCGTTGTGGAGGGCTACACCTTC

J gene: TRBJ2-1
clone size: -
V gene: TRBV5-1
D gene: TRBD2
CDR3 protein: CASSFGLAGGPGEQFF
CDR3 DNA: TGCGCCAGCAGCTTCGGACTAGCGGGAGGGCCGGGTGAGCAGTTCTTC

J gene: TRBJ2-2
clone size: few
V gene: TRBV29-1
D gene: -
CDR3 protein: CSVASVTNTGELFF
CDR3 DNA: TGCAGCGTCGCTAGCGTTACGAACACCGGGGAGCTGTTTTTT

J gene: TRBJ2-7
clone size: few
V gene: TRBV29-1
D gene: TRBD1
CDR3 protein: CSVEAGGSYEQYF
CDR3 DNA: TGCAGCGTTGAGGCAGGGGGCTCCTACGAGCAGTACTTC

J gene: TRBJ2-3
clone size: -
V gene: TRBV5-8
D gene: -
CDR3 protein: CASSLGGRLTDTQYF
CDR3 DNA: TGTGCCAGCAGCTTGGGGGGGAGACTCACAGATACGCAGTATTTT

J gene: TRBJ2-4
clone size: -
V gene: TRBV4-1
D gene: -
CDR3 protein: CASSQETGRANIQYF
CDR3 DNA: TGCGCCAGCAGCCAAGAAACAGGCCGCGCAAACATTCAGTACTTC

J gene: TRBJ1-1
clone size: few
V gene: TRBV29-1
D gene: -
CDR3 protein: CSVEGAVRGNTEAFF
CDR3 DNA: TGCAGCGTTGAAGGGGCAGTTCGGGGGAACACTGAAGCTTTCTTT

J gene: TRBJ1-1
clone size: -
V gene: TRBV5-1
D gene: TRBD1
CDR3 protein: CASSLDRGRDAFF
CDR3 DNA: TGCGCCAGCAGCTTGGACAGGGGTCGTGATGCTTTCTTT

J gene: TRBJ1-2
clone size: -
V gene: TRBV29-1
D gene: -
CDR3 protein: CSAYGGAESYTF
CDR3 DNA: TGCAGCGCCTACGGTGGGGCCGAGAGTTACACCTTC

J gene: TRBJ2-2
clone size: -
V gene: TRBV15
D gene: -
CDR3 protein: CATTGNEAGELFF
CDR3 DNA: TGTGCCACTACCGGGAATGAGGCCGGGGAGCTGTTTTTT

J gene: TRBJ2-6
clone size: -
V gene: TRBV7-9
D gene: -
CDR3 protein: CASSFIGQSSGANVLTF
CDR3 DNA: TGTGCCAGCAGCTTTATCGGACAGAGCTCTGGGGCCAACGTCCTGACTTTC

J gene: TRBJ2-7
clone size: -
V gene: TRBV6-5
D gene: -
CDR3 protein: CASSLGVMGEQYF
CDR3 DNA: TGTGCCAGCAGTTTGGGGGTCATGGGCGAGCAGTACTTC

J gene: TRBJ2-5
clone size: -
V gene: TRBV5-4
D gene: TRBD2
CDR3 protein: CASSLGQREGQETQYF
CDR3 DNA: TGTGCCAGCAGCTTGGGGCAGCGGGAGGGACAAGAGACCCAGTACTTC

J gene: TRBJ2-1
clone size: -
V gene: TRBV29-1
D gene: TRBD2
CDR3 protein: CSVGGAGEVEQFF
CDR3 DNA: TGCAGCGTTGGGGGAGCGGGAGAGGTTGAGCAGTTCTTC

J gene: TRBJ2-1
clone size: few
V gene: TRBV29-1
D gene: TRBD2
CDR3 protein: CSVGKLAGEDNEQFF
CDR3 DNA: TGCAGCGTTGGCAAATTAGCGGGAGAGGACAATGAGCAGTTCTTC

J gene: TRBJ2-1
clone size: -
V gene: TRBV6-5
D gene: TRBD2
CDR3 protein: CASKTVAGNYNEQFF
CDR3 DNA: TGTGCCAGCAAAACTGTAGCGGGAAACTACAATGAGCAGTTCTTC

J gene: TRBJ2-4
clone size: -
V gene: TRBV2
D gene: -
CDR3 protein: CASSDLLARLAKNIQYF
CDR3 DNA: TGTGCCAGCAGTGACCTGCTAGCGAGACTAGCCAAAAACATTCAGTACTTC

J gene: TRBJ2-7
clone size: -
V gene: TRBV10-2
D gene: TRBD1
CDR3 protein: CASRAGTGGNYEQYF
CDR3 DNA: TGCGCCAGCAGGGCCGGGACAGGGGGCAACTACGAGCAGTACTTC

J gene: TRBJ1-5
clone size: many
V gene: TRBV18
D gene: -
CDR3 protein: CASSSGEDQPQHF
CDR3 DNA: TGTGCCAGCTCCTCCGGGGAAGATCAGCCCCAGCATTTT

J gene: TRBJ1-2
clone size: once
V gene: TRBV29-1
D gene: -
CDR3 protein: CSVETGLGYGYTF
CDR3 DNA: TGCAGCGTTGAAACAGGGCTGGGATATGGCTACACCTTC

J gene: TRBJ1-1
clone size: few
V gene: TRBV29-1
D gene: -
CDR3 protein: CSVGGENTEAFF
CDR3 DNA: TGCAGCGTTGGGGGCGAGAACACTGAAGCTTTCTTT

J gene: TRBJ2-1
clone size: few
V gene: TRBV5-4
D gene: -
CDR3 protein: CASSVGLNNEQFF
CDR3 DNA: TGTGCCAGCAGCGTGGGACTCAACAATGAGCAGTTCTTC

J gene: TRBJ1-1
clone size: once
V gene: TRBV7-3
D gene: TRBD1
CDR3 protein: CASSSGTGENTEAFF
CDR3 DNA: TGTGCCAGCAGCTCGGGGACAGGGGAGAACACTGAAGCTTTCTTT

J gene: TRBJ1-2
clone size: -
V gene: TRBV7-3
D gene: -
CDR3 protein: CASSLWPNYGYTF
CDR3 DNA: TGTGCCAGCAGCTTATGGCCTAACTATGGCTACACCTTC